This T cell receptor (beta chain) was identified in a study of T cell clonotyping in hematopoietic cell transplantation. Study-wide findings and caveats: Few recipient clonotypes overlapped donors; over 95% were de novo at given depth.

Comments on this clone: The antigen remains unidentified.

Data came from immunoSEQ multiplex PCR; TCRdb stores just in-frame clones and leaves some out. The sample records around 14,000 clones, about 94% being singletons. The receptor was isolated from a male patient between 55 and 70 years old who had an allogeneic stem cell transplant from an unrelated donor, so the T cells may come from the graft donor. Some clones in this sample may be carry-over from other donors' samples. Sample: PBMCs, taken 30 days after allogeneic stem cell transplant.

This CDR3 is CASSLEGSRGNYGYTF. The CDR3 DNA reads as TGCGCCAGCAGCTTGGAGGGTTCCCGAGGTAACTATGGCTACACCTTC. The chain carries TRBV5-1 and TRBJ1-2; D gene unclear. CDR3 length: 16 amino acids. Trimming left V 0 bases short and J 1 base short, with 13 bases between. The V gene's germline CDR1 is SGHRS and CDR2 YFSETQ.